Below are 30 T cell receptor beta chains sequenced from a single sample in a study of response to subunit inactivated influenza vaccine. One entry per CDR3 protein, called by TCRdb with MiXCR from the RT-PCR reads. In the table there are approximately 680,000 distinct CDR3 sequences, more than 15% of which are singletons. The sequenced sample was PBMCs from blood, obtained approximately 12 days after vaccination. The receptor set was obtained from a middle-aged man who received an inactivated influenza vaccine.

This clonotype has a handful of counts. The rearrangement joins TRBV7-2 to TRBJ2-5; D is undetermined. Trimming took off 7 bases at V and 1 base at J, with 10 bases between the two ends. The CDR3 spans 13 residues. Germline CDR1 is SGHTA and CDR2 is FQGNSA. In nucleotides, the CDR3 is TGTGCCAGCAACATGGGCCCCCAAGAGACCCAGTACTTC. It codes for CASNMGPQETQYF.

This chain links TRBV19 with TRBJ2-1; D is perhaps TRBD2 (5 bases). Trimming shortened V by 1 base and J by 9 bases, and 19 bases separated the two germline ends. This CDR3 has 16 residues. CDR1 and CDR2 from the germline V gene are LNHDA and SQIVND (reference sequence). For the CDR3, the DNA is TGTGCCAGTAGTATAGGGGCTAGCCTTCTTCGTGGTGAGCAGTTCTTC. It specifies CASSIGASLLRGEQFF.

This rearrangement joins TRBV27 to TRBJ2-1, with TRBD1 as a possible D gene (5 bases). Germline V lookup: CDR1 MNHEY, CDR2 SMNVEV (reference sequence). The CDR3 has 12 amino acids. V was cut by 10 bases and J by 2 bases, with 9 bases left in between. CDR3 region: CATTDTYNEQFF. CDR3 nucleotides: TGTGCCACCACGGACACCTACAATGAGCAGTTCTTC.

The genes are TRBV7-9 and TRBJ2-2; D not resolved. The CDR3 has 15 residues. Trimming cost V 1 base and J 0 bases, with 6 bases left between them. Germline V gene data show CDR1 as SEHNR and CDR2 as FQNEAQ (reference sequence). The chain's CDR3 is CASSLDASNTGELFF. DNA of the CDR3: TGTGCCAGCAGCTTAGACGCCTCGAACACCGGGGAGCTGTTTTTT.

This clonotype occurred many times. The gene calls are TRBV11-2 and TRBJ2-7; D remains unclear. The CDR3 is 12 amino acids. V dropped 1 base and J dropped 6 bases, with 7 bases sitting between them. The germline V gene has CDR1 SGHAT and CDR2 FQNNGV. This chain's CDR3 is CASSLGWAEQYF. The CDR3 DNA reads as TGTGCCAGCAGCTTAGGCTGGGCCGAGCAGTACTTC.

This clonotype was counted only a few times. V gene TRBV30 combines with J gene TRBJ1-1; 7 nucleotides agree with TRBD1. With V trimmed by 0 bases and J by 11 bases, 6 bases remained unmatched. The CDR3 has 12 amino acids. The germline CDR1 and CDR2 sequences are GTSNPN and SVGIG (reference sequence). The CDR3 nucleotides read TGTGCCTGGAGTGTCAAGGGGGCAGGGGCTTTCTTT. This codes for CAWSVKGAGAFF. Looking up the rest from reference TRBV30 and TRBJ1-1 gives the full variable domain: SQTIHQWPATLVQPVGSPLSLECTVEGTSNPNLYWYRQAAGRGLQLLFYSVGIGQISSEVPQNLSASRPQDRQFILSSKKLLLSDSGFYLCAWSVKGAGAFFGQGTRLTVV.

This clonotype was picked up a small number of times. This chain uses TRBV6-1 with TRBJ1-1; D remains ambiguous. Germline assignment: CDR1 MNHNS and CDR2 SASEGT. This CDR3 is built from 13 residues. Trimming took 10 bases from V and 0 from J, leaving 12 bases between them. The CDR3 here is CATGAPMNTEAFF. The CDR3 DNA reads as TGTGCCACCGGAGCCCCAATGAACACTGAAGCTTTCTTT.

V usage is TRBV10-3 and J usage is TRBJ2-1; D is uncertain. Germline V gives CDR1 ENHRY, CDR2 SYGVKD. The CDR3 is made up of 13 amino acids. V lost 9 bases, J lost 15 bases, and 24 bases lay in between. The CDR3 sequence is CAMSPGFLCELFF. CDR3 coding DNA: TGTGCCATGAGCCCTGGGTTCCTCTGCGAGTTGTTCTTC.

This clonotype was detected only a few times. CDR3 amino acids: CASSLEQGHGYTF. CDR3 nucleotide sequence: TGTGCCAGCAGCTTAGAGCAGGGCCATGGCTACACCTTC. This chain connects TRBV7-9 to TRBJ1-2; D is possibly TRBD1 (5 bases). From germline, CDR1 is SEHNR and CDR2 FQNEAQ (reference sequence). This CDR3 has 13 amino acids. Trimming shortened V by 1 base and J by 6 bases, and 9 bases separated the two germline ends. Variable domain in full (rest from reference TRBV7-9 and TRBJ1-2): DTGVSQNPRHKITKRGQNVTFRCDPISEHNRLYWYRQTLGQGPEFLTYFQNEAQLEKSRLLSDRFSAERPKGSFSTLEIQRTEQGDSAMYLCASSLEQGHGYTFGSGTRLTVV.

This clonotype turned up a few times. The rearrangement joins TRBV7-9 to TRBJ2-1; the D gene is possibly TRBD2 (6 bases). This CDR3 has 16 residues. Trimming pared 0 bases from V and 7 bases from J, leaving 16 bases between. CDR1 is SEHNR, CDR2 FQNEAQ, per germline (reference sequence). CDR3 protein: CASSLALDGRGNEQFF. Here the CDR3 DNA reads TGTGCCAGCAGCTTAGCGCTCGACGGGAGAGGTAATGAGCAGTTCTTC.

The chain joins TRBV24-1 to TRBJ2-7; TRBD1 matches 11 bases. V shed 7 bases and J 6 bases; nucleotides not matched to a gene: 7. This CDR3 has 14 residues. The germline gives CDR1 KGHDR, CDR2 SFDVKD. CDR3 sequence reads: CATSPRTGGSEQYF. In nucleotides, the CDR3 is TGTGCCACCAGCCCCAGGACAGGGGGCAGCGAGCAGTACTTC.

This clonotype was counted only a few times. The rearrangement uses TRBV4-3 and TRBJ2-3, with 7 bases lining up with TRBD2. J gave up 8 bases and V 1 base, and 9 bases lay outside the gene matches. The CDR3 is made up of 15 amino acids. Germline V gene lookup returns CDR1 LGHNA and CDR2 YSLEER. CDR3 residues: CASSQVAGQRGTQYF. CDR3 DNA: TGCGCCAGCAGCCAAGTGGCGGGCCAGCGGGGTACGCAGTATTTT.

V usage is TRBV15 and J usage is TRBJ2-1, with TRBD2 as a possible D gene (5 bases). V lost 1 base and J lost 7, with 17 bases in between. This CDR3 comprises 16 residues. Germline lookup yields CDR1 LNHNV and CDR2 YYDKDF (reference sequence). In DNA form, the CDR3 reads TGTGCCACCAGCAGAGGCGGGCAAGGTCAACTAAATGAGCAGTTCTTC. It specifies CATSRGGQGQLNEQFF.

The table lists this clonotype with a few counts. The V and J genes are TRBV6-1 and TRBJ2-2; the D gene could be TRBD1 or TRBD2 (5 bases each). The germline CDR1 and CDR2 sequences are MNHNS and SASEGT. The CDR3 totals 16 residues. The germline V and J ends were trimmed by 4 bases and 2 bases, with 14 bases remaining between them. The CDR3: CASSAHRGKNTGELFF. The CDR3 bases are TGTGCCAGCAGTGCCCACCGGGGCAAAAACACCGGGGAGCTGTTTTTT.

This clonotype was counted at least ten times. DNA of the CDR3: TGTGCCAGCAGTTACAGGGATACGCAGTATTTT. Translated, it gives CASSYRDTQYF. The chain has TRBV6-5 and TRBJ2-3, with unresolved D. Germline loops: CDR1 MNHEY, CDR2 SVGAGI. The CDR3 runs to 11 residues. V was shortened by 2 bases and J by 6 bases, with 3 bases between the two germline ends.

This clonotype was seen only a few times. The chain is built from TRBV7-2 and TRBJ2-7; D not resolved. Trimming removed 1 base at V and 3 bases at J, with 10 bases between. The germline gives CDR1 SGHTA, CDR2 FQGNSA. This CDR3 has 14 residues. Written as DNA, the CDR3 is TGTGCCAGCAGCTTAGGGGCGGAACTCTACGAGCAGTACTTC. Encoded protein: CASSLGAELYEQYF.

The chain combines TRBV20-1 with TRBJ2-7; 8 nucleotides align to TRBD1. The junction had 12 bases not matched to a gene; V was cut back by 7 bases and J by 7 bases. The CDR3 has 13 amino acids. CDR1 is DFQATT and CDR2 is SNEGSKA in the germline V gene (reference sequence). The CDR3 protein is CSGQGRGLVEQYF. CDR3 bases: TGCAGTGGCCAGGGCAGGGGGCTAGTTGAGCAGTACTTC.

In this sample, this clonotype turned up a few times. The CDR3 nucleotides read TGCGCCAGCAGCGGGACAGGTGAGAATTCACCCCTCCACTTT. It specifies CASSGTGENSPLHF. This rearrangement joins TRBV5-1 to TRBJ1-6; TRBD1 matches at 8 bases. Germline CDR1 and CDR2: SGHRS and YFSETQ. Unmatched junction bases numbered 4, after V lost 4 bases and J lost 7 bases. This CDR3 region has 14 residues.

The chain's CDR3 is CSAQVQGGYGYTF. The CDR3 DNA follows: TGCAGTGCTCAAGTCCAGGGGGGCTATGGCTACACCTTC. This rearrangement joins TRBV20-1 to TRBJ1-2, with TRBD1 matching 7 bases. This CDR3 has 13 residues. Trimming took 5 bases from V and 4 from J; bases not matched to a gene: 7. From germline, CDR1 is DFQATT and CDR2 SNEGSKA (reference sequence).

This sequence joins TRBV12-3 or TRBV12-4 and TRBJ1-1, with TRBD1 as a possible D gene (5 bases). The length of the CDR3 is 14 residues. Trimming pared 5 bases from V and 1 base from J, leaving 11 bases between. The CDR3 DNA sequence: TGTGCCAGCAGTACAATCGGGGGGAACACTGAAGCTTTCTTT. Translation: CASSTIGGNTEAFF.

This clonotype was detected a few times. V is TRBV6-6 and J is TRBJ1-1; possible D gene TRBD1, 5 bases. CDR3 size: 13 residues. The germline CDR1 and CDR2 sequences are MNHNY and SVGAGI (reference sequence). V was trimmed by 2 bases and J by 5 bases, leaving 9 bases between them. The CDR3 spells CASSYGGGTEAFF. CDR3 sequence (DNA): TGTGCCAGCAGTTACGGGGGGGGGACTGAAGCTTTCTTT.

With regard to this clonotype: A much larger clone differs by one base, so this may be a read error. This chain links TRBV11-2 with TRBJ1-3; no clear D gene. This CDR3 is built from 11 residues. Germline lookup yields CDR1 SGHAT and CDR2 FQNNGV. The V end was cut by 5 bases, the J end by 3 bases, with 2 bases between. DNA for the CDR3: TGTGCCAGCAGCCATGGAAACACCATATATTTT. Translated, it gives CASSHGNTIYF.

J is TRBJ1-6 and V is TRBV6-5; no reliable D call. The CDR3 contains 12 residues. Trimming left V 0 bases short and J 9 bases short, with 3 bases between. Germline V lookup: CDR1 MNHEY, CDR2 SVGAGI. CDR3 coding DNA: TGTGCCAGCAGTTACTCGGGTTCACCCCTCCACTTT. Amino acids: CASSYSGSPLHF.

The CDR3 DNA reads TGTGCCAGTAGTACCGGACAGGGTACGATCCGTAGCGGGAGGGACACAGATACGCAGTATTTT. It codes for CASSTGQGTIRSGRDTDTQYF. J is TRBJ2-3 and V is TRBV19; the match to TRBD2 covers 11 bases. The length of the CDR3 is 21 residues. The V and J ends lost 4 bases and 2 bases, in that order; junction bases with no gene match: 20. The V gene's germline CDR1 is LNHDA and CDR2 SQIVND (reference sequence).

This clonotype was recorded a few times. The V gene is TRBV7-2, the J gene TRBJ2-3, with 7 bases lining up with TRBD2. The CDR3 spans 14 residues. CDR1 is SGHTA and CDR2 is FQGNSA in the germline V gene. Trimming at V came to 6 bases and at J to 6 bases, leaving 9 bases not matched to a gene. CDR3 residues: CASRGGGGWDTQYF. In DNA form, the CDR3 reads TGTGCCAGCAGGGGCGGGGGAGGTTGGGATACGCAGTATTTT.

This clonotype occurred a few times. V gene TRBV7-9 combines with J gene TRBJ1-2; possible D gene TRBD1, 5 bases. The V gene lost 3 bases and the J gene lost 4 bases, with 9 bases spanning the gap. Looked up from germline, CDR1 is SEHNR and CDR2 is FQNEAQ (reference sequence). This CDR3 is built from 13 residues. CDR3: CASSLAGTYGYTF. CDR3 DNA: TGTGCCAGCAGCTTGGCTGGGACCTATGGCTACACCTTC.

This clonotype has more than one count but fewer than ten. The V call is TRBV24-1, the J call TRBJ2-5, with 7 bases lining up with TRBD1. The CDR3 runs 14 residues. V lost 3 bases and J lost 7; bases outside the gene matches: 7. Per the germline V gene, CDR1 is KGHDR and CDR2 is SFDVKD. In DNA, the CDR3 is TGTGCCACCAGTGATGGACGGACAGGCCGGACCCAGTACTTC. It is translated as CATSDGRTGRTQYF.

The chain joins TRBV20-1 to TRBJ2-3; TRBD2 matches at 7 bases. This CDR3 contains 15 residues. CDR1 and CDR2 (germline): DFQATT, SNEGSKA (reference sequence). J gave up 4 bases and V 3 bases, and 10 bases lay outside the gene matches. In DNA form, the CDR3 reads TGCAGTGCTAGTTCGGCTAGCGGCGAATCAGATACGCAGTATTTT. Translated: CSASSASGESDTQYF.

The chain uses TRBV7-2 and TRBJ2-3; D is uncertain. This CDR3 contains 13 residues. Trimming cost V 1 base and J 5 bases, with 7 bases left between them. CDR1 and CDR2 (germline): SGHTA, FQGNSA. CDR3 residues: CASSLEPLDTQYF. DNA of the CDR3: TGTGCCAGCAGCTTAGAACCCCTAGATACGCAGTATTTT.

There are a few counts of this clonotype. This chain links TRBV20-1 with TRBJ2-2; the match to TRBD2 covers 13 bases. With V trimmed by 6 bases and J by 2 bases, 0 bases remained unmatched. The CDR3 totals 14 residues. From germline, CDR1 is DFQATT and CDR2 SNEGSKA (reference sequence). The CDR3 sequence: CSAGLAGNTGELFF. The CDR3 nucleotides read TGCAGTGCGGGACTAGCGGGAAACACCGGGGAGCTGTTTTTT.